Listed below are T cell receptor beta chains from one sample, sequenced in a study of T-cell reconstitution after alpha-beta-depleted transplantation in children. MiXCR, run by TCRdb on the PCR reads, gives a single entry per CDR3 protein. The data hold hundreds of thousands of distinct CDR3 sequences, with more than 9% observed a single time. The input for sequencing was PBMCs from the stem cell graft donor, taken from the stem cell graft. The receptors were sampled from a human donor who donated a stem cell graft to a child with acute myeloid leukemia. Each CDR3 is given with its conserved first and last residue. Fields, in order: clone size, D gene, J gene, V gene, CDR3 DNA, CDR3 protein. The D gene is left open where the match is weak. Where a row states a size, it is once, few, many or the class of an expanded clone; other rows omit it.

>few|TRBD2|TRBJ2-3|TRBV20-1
TGCAGTGCTAGGGACGCGGGAGGGCCGGATACGCAGTATTTT
CSARDAGGPDTQYF
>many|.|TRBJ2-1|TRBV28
TGTGCCAGCAGTCCCCCCGACAGATACAATGAGCAGTTCTTC
CASSPPDRYNEQFF
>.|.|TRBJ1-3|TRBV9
TGTGCCAGCAGCGTAGCGGGGGGCGCGGTCTCTGGAAACACCATATATTTT
CASSVAGGAVSGNTIYF
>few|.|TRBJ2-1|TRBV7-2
TGTGCCAGCAGCCACCCCGGGGGTCTTTTCCGTGAGCAGTTCTTC
CASSHPGGLFREQFF
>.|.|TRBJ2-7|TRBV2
TGTGCCAGCCTCTTGAGGGGGGAGCAGTACTTC
CASLLRGEQYF
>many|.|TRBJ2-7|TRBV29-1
TGCAGCGTGGCAAAGGGCAGGGTCGGCGGCGAGCAGTACTTC
CSVAKGRVGGEQYF
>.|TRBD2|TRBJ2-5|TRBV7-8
TGTGCCAGCAGCGCGGGACTAGCGGGAGAAAGGAGTAGCGAGACCCAGTACTTC
CASSAGLAGERSSETQYF
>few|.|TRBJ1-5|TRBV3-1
TGTGCCAGCAGCCAAGTTCTATCGGGGAACGGGCCCCAGCATTTT
CASSQVLSGNGPQHF
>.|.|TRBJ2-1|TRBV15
TGTGCCACCAGCAGGTCCGTCAGGAATGAGCAGTTCTTC
CATSRSVRNEQFF
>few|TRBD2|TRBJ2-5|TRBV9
TGTGCCAGCAGCAGATCTTTAGCGGGAGAGACCCAGTACTTC
CASSRSLAGETQYF
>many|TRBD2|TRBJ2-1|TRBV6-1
TGTGCCAGCAGTAGGGACTATTCCTACAATGAGCAGTTCTTC
CASSRDYSYNEQFF
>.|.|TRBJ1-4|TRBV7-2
TGTGCCAGCAGCTTAGAGGCTAATGAAAAACTGTTTTTT
CASSLEANEKLFF
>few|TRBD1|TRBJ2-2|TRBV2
TGTGCCAGCAGGCAGGACAGGTCACACACCGGGGAGCTGTTTTTT
CASRQDRSHTGELFF
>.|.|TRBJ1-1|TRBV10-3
TGTGCCATCAGTGAGACCACTGAAGCTTTCTTT
CAISETTEAFF
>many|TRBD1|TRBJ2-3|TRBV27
TGTGCCAGCAGTTTACTCAGGGGGCGAGGAGATACGCAGTATTTT
CASSLLRGRGDTQYF
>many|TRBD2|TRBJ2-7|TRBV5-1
TGCGCCAGCCGAATAGCGGGATCGTCCTCCTACGAGCAGTACTTC
CASRIAGSSSYEQYF
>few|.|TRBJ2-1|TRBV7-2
TGTGCCAGCAGCCCAGCCGGAGTAGGGAATGAGCAGTTCTTC
CASSPAGVGNEQFF
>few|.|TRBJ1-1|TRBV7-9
TGTGCCAGCAGCCTCGGACAGCACACTGAAGCTTTCTTT
CASSLGQHTEAFF
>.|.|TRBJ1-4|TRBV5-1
TGCGCCAGCAGCTCCCTCGGGAGTGAAAAACTGTTTTTT
CASSSLGSEKLFF
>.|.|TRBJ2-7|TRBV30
TGTGCCTCTGGAGTTGGACCTTCAGTATACGGGGGGCTCAGCGAGCAGTACTTC
CASGVGPSVYGGLSEQYF
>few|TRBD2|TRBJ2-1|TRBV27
TGTGCCAGCAGTTTATTCCCGCTAGCGGGCAACTTAAATGAGCAGTTCTTC
CASSLFPLAGNLNEQFF
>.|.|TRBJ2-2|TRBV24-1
TGTGCTCAGAGATCCAGACACACCGGGGAGCTGTTTTTT
CAQRSRHTGELFF
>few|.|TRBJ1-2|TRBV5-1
TGCGCCAGCAGCTTGGAGGCCGAACCGCCCAATGGCTACACCTTC
CASSLEAEPPNGYTF
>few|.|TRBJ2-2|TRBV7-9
TGTGCCAGCAGCCCCGGGCAGGGTAAAACCGGGGAGCTGTTTTTT
CASSPGQGKTGELFF
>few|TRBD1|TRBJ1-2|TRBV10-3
TGTGCCACTAATCAGGGGGCGGATGGCTACACCTTC
CATNQGADGYTF
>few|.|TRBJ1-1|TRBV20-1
TGCAGTGCTAGCAGGGCGTCCACTGAAGCTTTCTTT
CSASRASTEAFF
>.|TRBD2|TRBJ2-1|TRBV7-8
TGTGCCAGCAGCTCAAGCGGGAGGGTTCTTAATGAGCAGTTCTTC
CASSSSGRVLNEQFF
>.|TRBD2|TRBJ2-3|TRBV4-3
TGCGCCAGCAGCCAAGAGGCGGGAGGTAAAGATACGCAGTATTTT
CASSQEAGGKDTQYF
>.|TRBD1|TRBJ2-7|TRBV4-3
TGCGCCAGCAGCCAAGGAGGGGACAGGGTCCACGAGCAGTACTTC
CASSQGGDRVHEQYF
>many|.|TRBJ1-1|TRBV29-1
TGCAGCGTCGCCGTAAGGGCGGGCACTGAAGCTTTCTTT
CSVAVRAGTEAFF
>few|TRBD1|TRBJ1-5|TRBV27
TGTGCCAGCAGTTTCCAAGGGACAGGGGCGGGTCAGCCCCAGCATTTT
CASSFQGTGAGQPQHF
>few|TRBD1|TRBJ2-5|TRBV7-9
TGTGCCAGCAGCTTAAGGACAGGGTACCAAGAGACCCAGTACTTC
CASSLRTGYQETQYF
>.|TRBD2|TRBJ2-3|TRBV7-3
TGTGCCAGCAGCTTAACTTCGGCGGGAGGGCCTGATACGCAGTATTTT
CASSLTSAGGPDTQYF
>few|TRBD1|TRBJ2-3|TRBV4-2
TGTGCCAGCAGCCAAGAACCCGGAGGACAGGGGGCAGAGGATACGCAGTATTTT
CASSQEPGGQGAEDTQYF
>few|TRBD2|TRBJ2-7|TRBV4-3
TGCGCCAGCAGCCAAGGAAAGCGGGAAACCTACGAGCAGTACTTC
CASSQGKRETYEQYF
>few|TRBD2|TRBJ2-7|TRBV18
TGTGCCAGCTCACAGCGGGAGGTAACCTACGAGCAGTACTTC
CASSQREVTYEQYF
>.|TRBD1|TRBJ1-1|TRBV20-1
TGCAGTGCTAGACCATCGGACAGGAAAAACACTGAAGCTTTCTTT
CSARPSDRKNTEAFF
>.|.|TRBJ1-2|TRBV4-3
TGCGCCAGCAGCCCGAGTCTGGGTTATGGCTACACCTTC
CASSPSLGYGYTF
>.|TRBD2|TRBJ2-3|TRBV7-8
TGTGCCAGCAGCCCAAAGCCCCGACTAGCGGATTACACAGATACGCAGTATTTT
CASSPKPRLADYTDTQYF
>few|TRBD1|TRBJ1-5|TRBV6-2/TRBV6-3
TGTGCCAGCAGTCAGTGGGACAGGGCTCGGAGCAATCAGCCCCAGCATTTT
CASSQWDRARSNQPQHF
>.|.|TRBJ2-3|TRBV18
TGTGCCAGCTCACCCCTACAGGGAGAATTAGCAGATACGCAGTATTTT
CASSPLQGELADTQYF
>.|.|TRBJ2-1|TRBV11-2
TGTGCCAGCAGCTCACAGGGTGGACTATACAATGAGCAGTTCTTC
CASSSQGGLYNEQFF
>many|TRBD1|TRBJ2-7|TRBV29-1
TGCAGCGTTGCCCGAGGGACAGGGACCTACGAGCAGTACTTC
CSVARGTGTYEQYF
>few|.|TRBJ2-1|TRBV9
TGTGCCAGCAGCGTTCAAGGAAACTCCTACAATGAGCAGTTCTTC
CASSVQGNSYNEQFF
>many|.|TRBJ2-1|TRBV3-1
TGTGCCAGCAGCCCGTCGTGGGGTAGCGGAAACAATGAGCAGTTCTTC
CASSPSWGSGNNEQFF
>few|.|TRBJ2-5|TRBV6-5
TGTGCCAGCAAAGGTAGAACAGTCCAAGAGACCCAGTACTTC
CASKGRTVQETQYF
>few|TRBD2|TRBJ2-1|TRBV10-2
TGCGCCAGCAGTGAGATTTGGAGGCTAGCGGGAGACAATGAGCAGTTCTTC
CASSEIWRLAGDNEQFF
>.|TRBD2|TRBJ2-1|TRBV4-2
TGTGCCAGCAGCCGCGGTACTAGCGGCTGGGGGACCTACAATGAGCAGTTCTTC
CASSRGTSGWGTYNEQFF
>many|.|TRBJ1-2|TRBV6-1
TGTGCCAGCAGCCCGACAGACCTCTATGGCTACACCTTC
CASSPTDLYGYTF
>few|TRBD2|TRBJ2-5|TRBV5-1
TGCGCCAGCAGCCCGGGAGGACTGCAACAAGAGACCCAGTACTTC
CASSPGGLQQETQYF
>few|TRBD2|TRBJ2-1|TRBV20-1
TGCAGTGCTAGAGAAAGAGCTAGCGGGAGCCATGAGCAGTTCTTC
CSARERASGSHEQFF